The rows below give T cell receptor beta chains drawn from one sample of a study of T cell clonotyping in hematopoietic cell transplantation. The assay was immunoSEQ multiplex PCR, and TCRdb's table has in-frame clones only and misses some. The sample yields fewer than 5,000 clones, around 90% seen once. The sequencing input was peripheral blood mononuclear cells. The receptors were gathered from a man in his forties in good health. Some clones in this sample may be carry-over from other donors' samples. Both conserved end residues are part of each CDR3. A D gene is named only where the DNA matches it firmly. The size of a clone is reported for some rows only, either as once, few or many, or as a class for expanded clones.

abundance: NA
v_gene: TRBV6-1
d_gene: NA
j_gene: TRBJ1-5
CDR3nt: TGTGCCAGCAGTGATTGGAGGGGTAATCAGCCCCAGCATTTT
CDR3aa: CASSDWRGNQPQHF

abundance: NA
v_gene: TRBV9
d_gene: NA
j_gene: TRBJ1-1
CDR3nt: TGTGCCAGCAGCGTAATAGGGGATACTGAAGCTTTCTTT
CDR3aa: CASSVIGDTEAFF

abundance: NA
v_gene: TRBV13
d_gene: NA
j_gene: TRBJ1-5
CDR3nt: TGTGCCAGCAGCTTAGGCGCGGGGGACCAGCCCCAGCATTTT
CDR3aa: CASSLGAGDQPQHF

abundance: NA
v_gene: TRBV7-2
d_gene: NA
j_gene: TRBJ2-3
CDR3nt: TGTGCCAGCAGCTCCCGTGGGACCACAGATACGCAGTATTTT
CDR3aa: CASSSRGTTDTQYF

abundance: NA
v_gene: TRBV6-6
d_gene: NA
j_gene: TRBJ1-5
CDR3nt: TGTGCCAGCAGTACCGGTAGCAATCAGCCCCAGCATTTT
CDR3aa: CASSTGSNQPQHF

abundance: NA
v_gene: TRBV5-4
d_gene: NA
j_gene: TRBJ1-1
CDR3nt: TGTGCCAGCAGTCCAGGGAACGAGAACACTGAAGCTTTCTTT
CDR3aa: CASSPGNENTEAFF

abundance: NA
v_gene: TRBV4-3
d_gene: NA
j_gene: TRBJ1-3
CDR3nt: TGCGCCAGCAGTCCGGGGGGCTCTGGAAACACCATATATTTT
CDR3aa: CASSPGGSGNTIYF

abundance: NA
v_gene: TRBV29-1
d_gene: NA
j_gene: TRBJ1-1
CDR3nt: TGCAGCGTGACAGGTCGGGTGAACACTGAAGCTTTCTTT
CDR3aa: CSVTGRVNTEAFF

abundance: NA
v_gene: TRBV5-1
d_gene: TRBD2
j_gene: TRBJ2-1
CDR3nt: TGCGCCAGCAGCTTGGGCACGGGAGGGAATGAGCAGTTCTTC
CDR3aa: CASSLGTGGNEQFF

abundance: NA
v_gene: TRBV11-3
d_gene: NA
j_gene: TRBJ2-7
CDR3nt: TGTGCCAGCAGCTTCTACCTCTCCTACGAGCAGTACTTC
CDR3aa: CASSFYLSYEQYF

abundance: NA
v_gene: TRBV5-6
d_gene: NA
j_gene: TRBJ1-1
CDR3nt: TGTGCCAGCAGCCCTATGACAGGTATGAACACTGAAGCTTTCTTT
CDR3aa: CASSPMTGMNTEAFF

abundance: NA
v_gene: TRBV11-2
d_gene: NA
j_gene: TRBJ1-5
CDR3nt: TGTGCCAGCAGCTGGGACGGCTCCAATCAGCCCCAGCATTTT
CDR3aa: CASSWDGSNQPQHF

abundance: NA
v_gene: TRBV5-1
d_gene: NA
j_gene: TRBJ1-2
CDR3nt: TGCGCCAGCAGCCCACGGACAGCTAACTATGGCTACACCTTC
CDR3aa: CASSPRTANYGYTF

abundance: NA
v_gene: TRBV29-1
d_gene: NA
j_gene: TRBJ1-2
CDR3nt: TGCAGCGTGCTACAGGGTTCTGGGGGCTACACCTTC
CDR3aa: CSVLQGSGGYTF

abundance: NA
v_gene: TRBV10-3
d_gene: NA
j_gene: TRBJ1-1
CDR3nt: TGTGCCACCAAGGGGGAGAACACTGAAGCTTTCTTT
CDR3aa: CATKGENTEAFF

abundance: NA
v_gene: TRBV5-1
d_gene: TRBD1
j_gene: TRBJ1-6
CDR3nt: TGCGCCAGCAGCCTAACAGGGGGCAGTTCACCCCTCCACTTT
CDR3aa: CASSLTGGSSPLHF

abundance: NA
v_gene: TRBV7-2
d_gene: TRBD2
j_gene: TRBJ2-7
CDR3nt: TGTGCCAGCAGCGTCGGACTAGCGGGATCCTACGAGCAGTACTTC
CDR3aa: CASSVGLAGSYEQYF

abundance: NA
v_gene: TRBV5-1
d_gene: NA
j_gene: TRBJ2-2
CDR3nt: TGCGCCAGCAGCTCCAAGACAAACACCGGGGAGCTGTTTTTT
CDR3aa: CASSSKTNTGELFF

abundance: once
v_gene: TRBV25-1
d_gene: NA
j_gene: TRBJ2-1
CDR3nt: TGTGCCAGCTGGATGGGTGAGCAGTTCTTC
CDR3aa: CASWMGEQFF

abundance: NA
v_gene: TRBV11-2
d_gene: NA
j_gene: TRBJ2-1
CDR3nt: TGTGCCAGCAGCTTAGACAGGGGTACCTACAATGAGCAGTTCTTC
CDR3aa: CASSLDRGTYNEQFF

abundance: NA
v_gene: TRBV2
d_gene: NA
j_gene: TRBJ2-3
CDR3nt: TGTGCCAGCAGTGAAAGAGATACGCAGTATTTT
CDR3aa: CASSERDTQYF

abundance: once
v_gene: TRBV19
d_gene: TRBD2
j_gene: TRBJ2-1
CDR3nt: TGTGCCAGTAGTATAGGACTAGCGGGAGGACAGTGGTACAATGAGCAGTTCTTC
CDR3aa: CASSIGLAGGQWYNEQFF

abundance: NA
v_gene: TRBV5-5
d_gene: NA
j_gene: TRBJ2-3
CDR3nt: TGTGCCAGCAGCTTGGGGTTGATCACAGATACGCAGTATTTT
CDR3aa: CASSLGLITDTQYF

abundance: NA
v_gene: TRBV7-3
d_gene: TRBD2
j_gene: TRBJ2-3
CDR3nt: TGTGCCAGCAGCTCCTTAGCGGGAGAGGATACGCAGTATTTT
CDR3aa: CASSSLAGEDTQYF

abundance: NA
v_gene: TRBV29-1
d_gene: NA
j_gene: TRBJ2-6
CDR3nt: TGCAGCGTTAAAGCGGCACTAGCATACAAAGGGGCCAACGTCCTGACTTTC
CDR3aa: CSVKAALAYKGANVLTF

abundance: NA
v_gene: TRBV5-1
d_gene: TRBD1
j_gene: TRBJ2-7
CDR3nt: TGCGCCAGCAGCCACCGGGACAGGAACTCCTACGAGCAGTACTTC
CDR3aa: CASSHRDRNSYEQYF

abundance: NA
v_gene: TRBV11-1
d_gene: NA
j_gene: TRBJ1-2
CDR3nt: TGTGCCAGCAGCTTAATCGCCAGGGATGGCTACACCTTC
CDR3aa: CASSLIARDGYTF

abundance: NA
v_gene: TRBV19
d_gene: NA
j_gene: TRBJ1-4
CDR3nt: TGTGCCAGTAGTAAAGCGACAGGTCCGGGTGAAAAACTGTTTTTT
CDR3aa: CASSKATGPGEKLFF

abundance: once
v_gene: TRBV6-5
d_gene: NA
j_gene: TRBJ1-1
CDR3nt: TGTGCCAGCAGTTACCCGGGGGCGGTTAAGAACACTGAAGCTTTCTTT
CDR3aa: CASSYPGAVKNTEAFF

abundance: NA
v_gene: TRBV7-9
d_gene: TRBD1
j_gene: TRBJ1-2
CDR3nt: TGTGCCAGCAGCCCAGGACAGGGGTTGAGCTATGGCTACACCTTC
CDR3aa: CASSPGQGLSYGYTF

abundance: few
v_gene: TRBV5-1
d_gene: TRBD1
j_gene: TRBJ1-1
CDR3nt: TGCGCCAGCAGCTTTCTTGGGACAGGGGGGACTGAAGCTTTCTTT
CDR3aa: CASSFLGTGGTEAFF

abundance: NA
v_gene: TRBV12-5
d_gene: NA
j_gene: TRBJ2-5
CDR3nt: TGTGCTAGTGGTTTGGCCGAGACCCAGTACTTC
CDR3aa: CASGLAETQYF

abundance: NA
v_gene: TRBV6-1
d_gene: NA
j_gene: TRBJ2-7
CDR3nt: TGTGCCAGCAGTGATGGTAGATCCTACGAGCAGTACTTC
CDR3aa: CASSDGRSYEQYF

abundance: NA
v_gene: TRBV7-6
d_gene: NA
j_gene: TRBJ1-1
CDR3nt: TGTGCCAGCAGCTTAATTGGGTCTGGGAACACTGAAGCTTTCTTT
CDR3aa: CASSLIGSGNTEAFF

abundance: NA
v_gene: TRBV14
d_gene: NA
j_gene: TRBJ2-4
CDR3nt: TGTGCCAGCAGCCGATCGACAGGACTTCTAGCCAAAAACATTCAGTACTTC
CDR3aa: CASSRSTGLLAKNIQYF

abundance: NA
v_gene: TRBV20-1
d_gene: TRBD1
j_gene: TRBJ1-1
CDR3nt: TGCAGTGCAGTCAGGGGGCAAGCTTTCTTT
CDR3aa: CSAVRGQAFF

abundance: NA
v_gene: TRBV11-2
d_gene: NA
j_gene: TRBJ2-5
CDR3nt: TGTGCCAGCAGCTCTGAGGGCCCGGACCAAGAGACCCAGTACTTC
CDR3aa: CASSSEGPDQETQYF

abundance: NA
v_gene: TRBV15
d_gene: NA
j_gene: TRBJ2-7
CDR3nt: TGTGCCACCAGCAGAGTGTGGGGGAACTACGAGCAGTACTTC
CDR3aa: CATSRVWGNYEQYF

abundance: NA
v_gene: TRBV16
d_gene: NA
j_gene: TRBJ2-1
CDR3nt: TGTGCCAGCAGCCGGGACGCTAGCTCCTACAATGAGCAGTTCTTC
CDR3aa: CASSRDASSYNEQFF

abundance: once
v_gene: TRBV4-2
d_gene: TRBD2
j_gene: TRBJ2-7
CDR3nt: TGTGCCAGCAGCCAAGGGACTAGCGGTCTTCAGAACGAGCAGTACTTC
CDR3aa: CASSQGTSGLQNEQYF